Below are 28 T cell receptor beta chains sequenced from a single sample in a study of CD8+ T cells in alopecia areata. cDNA serving as the sequencing template came from extracted, reverse transcribed RNA. The repertoire was sequenced with immunoSEQ multiplex PCR; TCRdb's copy has only in-frame clones and lacks some. The sample carries over 100,000 clones, about 47% recorded once. The input for sequencing was CD8+ T cells sorted from blood, taken at week 0. Receptors originate from a human donor with alopecia areata.

This clone appeared a few times. This chain connects TRBV2 to TRBJ1-5; D gene unclear. V was trimmed by 2 bases and J by 5 bases, leaving 13 bases between them. The CDR3 has 15 amino acids. Per germline, CDR1 SNHLY and CDR2 FYNNEI. The CDR3 coding sequence is TGTGCCAGCAGTGAATTCCCCGGCAGCGATCAGCCCCAGCATTTT. Protein: CASSEFPGSDQPQHF.

The chain recombines TRBV29-1 with TRBJ1-2, with unresolved D. Deletions cut 6 bases from V and 8 bases from J, with 7 bases between. This CDR3 spans 9 amino acids. Germline loops: CDR1 SQVTM, CDR2 ANQGSEA. The chain's CDR3 is CSVGLGYTF. Written as DNA, the CDR3 is TGCAGCGTAGGGTTAGGCTACACCTTC.

This chain links TRBV9 with TRBJ1-2; D might be TRBD1 (6 bases). The V gene lost 4 bases and the J gene lost 4 bases, with 20 bases spanning the gap. This CDR3 spans 16 amino acids. CDR1 is SGDLS and CDR2 is YYNGEE in the germline V gene. CDR3 sequence: CASSPSMGGLVYGYTF. The CDR3 DNA reads TGTGCCAGCAGCCCATCGATGGGGGGGCTGGTCTATGGCTACACCTTC.

The rearrangement joins TRBV11-2 to TRBJ2-1; D possibly matches TRBD1 or TRBD2 (6 bases each). There are 16 residues in the CDR3. From germline, CDR1 is SGHAT and CDR2 FQNNGV. The germline V and J ends were trimmed by 6 bases and 7 bases, with 22 bases remaining between them. For the CDR3, the DNA is TGTGCCAGCAGTTCTTACAGGCTTAGAGGGGGGAATGAGCAGTTCTTC. Translated, it gives CASSSYRLRGGNEQFF.

This clone was recorded a few times. This chain joins TRBV10-3 and TRBJ2-7, with a weak D call TRBD2 (7 bases). The CDR3 length is 19 residues. CDR1 is ENHRY and CDR2 is SYGVKD in the germline V gene. V lost 3 bases, J lost 3 bases, and 27 bases lay in between. CDR3 amino acids: CAISERASLAGATLYEQYF. The CDR3 DNA reads as TGTGCCATCAGTGAAAGGGCTAGTTTGGCGGGGGCAACCCTCTACGAGCAGTACTTC.

This chain joins TRBV11-2 and TRBJ1-1, with D tentatively TRBD1 (5 bases). Trimming left V 2 bases short and J 9 bases short, with 7 bases between. From germline, CDR1 is SGHAT and CDR2 FQNNGV. The CDR3 totals 11 residues. CDR3 loop: CASSLTGKAFF. The CDR3 region has the DNA TGTGCCAGCAGCTTAACAGGAAAAGCTTTCTTT. Full variable domain (remainder filled in from reference TRBV11-2 and TRBJ1-1): EAGVAQSPRYKIIEKRQSVAFWCNPISGHATLYWYQQILGQGPKLLIQFQNNGVVDDSQLPKDRFSAERLKGVDSTLKIQPAKLEDSAVYLCASSLTGKAFFGQGTRLTVV.

The chain recombines TRBV5-1 with TRBJ2-3; no reliable D call. The V and J ends lost 4 bases and 5 bases respectively, with 23 bases between them. The CDR3 runs 17 residues. CDR1 and CDR2 from the germline V gene are SGHRS and YFSETQ. The CDR3 sequence is CASSHLNYQDARDTQYF. CDR3 bases: TGCGCCAGCAGCCACCTCAATTACCAGGATGCGAGAGATACGCAGTATTTT.

This chain joins TRBV27 and TRBJ2-7; no reliable D call. Germline V lookup: CDR1 MNHEY, CDR2 SMNVEV (reference sequence). The V end lost 9 bases, the J end lost 7 bases, and 10 bases lay between the germline ends. The CDR3 extends over 10 amino acids. This CDR3 reads CASDRQEQYF. The CDR3 nucleotides are TGTGCCAGTGATCGTCAGGAGCAGTACTTC.

This rearrangement joins TRBV4-1 to TRBJ2-7; no clear D. Germline V gene sequence: CDR1 MGHRA, CDR2 YSYEKL. The CDR3 covers 14 residues. The ends were cut back, 0 bases at V and 4 bases at J, with 10 bases in the middle. The CDR3 DNA reads TGCGCCAGCAGCCAAGAGGAGCTGCAGTACGAGCAGTACTTC. It translates to CASSQEELQYEQYF.

The rearrangement joins TRBV7-3 to TRBJ2-2; 13 nucleotides match TRBD2. This CDR3 has 14 residues. J lost 3 bases, V lost 9 bases, and 1 base had no gene match. CDR1 and CDR2 (germline): SGHTA, FQGTGA. The CDR3 reads CASGTSGDTGELFF. CDR3 DNA: TGTGCCAGTGGGACTAGCGGGGACACCGGGGAGCTGTTTTTT. Complete variable domain (other parts from reference TRBV7-3 and TRBJ2-2): GAGVSQTPSNKVTEKGKYVELRCDPISGHTALYWYRQSLGQGPEFLIYFQGTGAADDSGLPNDRFFAVRPEGSVSTLKIQRTERGDSAVYLCASGTSGDTGELFFGEGSRLTVL.

The chain joins TRBV15 to TRBJ2-7; D is perhaps TRBD1 or TRBD2 (5 bases each). Trimming shortened V by 3 bases and J by 7 bases, and 10 bases separated the two germline ends. CDR1 is LNHNV and CDR2 is YYDKDF in the germline V gene (reference sequence). The CDR3 is 12 residues long. CDR3 residues: CATSSGGGEQYF. For the CDR3, the DNA is TGTGCCACCAGCAGTGGGGGTGGGGAGCAGTACTTC.

Ten or more counts support this clone. The same CDR3 also results from other DNA sequences found in this sample. The chain has TRBV5-8 and TRBJ2-7, with D possibly TRBD1 on 5 matching bases. The CDR3 extends over 12 amino acids. Trimming removed 3 bases at V and 3 bases at J, with 7 bases between. Germline V lookup: CDR1 SGHTS, CDR2 YDEGEE. The CDR3 coding sequence is TGTGCCAGCAGCTCTGACAGCTACGAGCAGTACTTC. As protein: CASSSDSYEQYF.

The chain joins TRBV27 to TRBJ2-1; D not resolved. Trimming took off 0 bases at V and 0 bases at J, with 9 bases between the two ends. The CDR3 has 16 amino acids. Germline CDR1 reads MNHEY; CDR2 reads SMNVEV (reference sequence). The CDR3 loop is CASSLSARSSYNEQFF. DNA for the CDR3: TGTGCCAGCAGTTTATCGGCTAGAAGCTCCTACAATGAGCAGTTCTTC.

The chain couples TRBV15 to TRBJ2-7; TRBD1 is a possible D gene (7 bases). With 4 bases removed from V and 2 bases from J, the gap between germline ends came to 12 bases. Per the germline V gene, CDR1 is LNHNV and CDR2 is YYDKDF (reference sequence). The length of the CDR3 is 14 residues. CDR3 residues: CATSILRGAYEQYF. The CDR3 bases are TGTGCCACCAGCATTCTCAGGGGGGCCTACGAGCAGTACTTC.

This chain connects TRBV29-1 to TRBJ2-5; TRBD1 is a possible D gene (5 bases). The J call may be incorrect, as the DNA end agrees better with TRBJ2-7. This CDR3 region has 13 residues. CDR1 and CDR2 (germline): SQVTM, ANQGSEA. The CDR3 region has the DNA TGCAGCGCTGTAGACAGAACGTCCTACGAGCAGTACTTC. Translated: CSAVDRTSYEQYF.

This clone was counted between two and nine times. The chain has TRBV13 and TRBJ1-1, with 8 bases identical to TRBD1. The J segment lost 1 base and the V segment lost 3 bases, leaving 4 bases of the junction unmatched. Germline CDR1 reads PRHDT; CDR2 reads FYEKMQ (reference sequence). The CDR3 totals 15 residues. This chain's CDR3 is CASSFGQGWNTEAFF. The DNA of the CDR3 is TGTGCCAGCAGCTTCGGACAGGGTTGGAACACTGAAGCTTTCTTT.

This rearrangement joins TRBV5-6 to TRBJ1-5; D remains ambiguous. CDR1 and CDR2 (germline): SGHDT, YYEEEE. The ends were cut back, 2 bases at V and 0 bases at J, with 9 bases in the middle. CDR3 length: 15 residues. For the CDR3, the DNA is TGTGCCAGCAGCTTCGGCAGTCATAGCAATCAGCCCCAGCATTTT. Residues: CASSFGSHSNQPQHF.

Only one count was recorded for this clone. Other DNA sequences in the same sample also yield this CDR3. The rearrangement links TRBV19 to TRBJ2-5; D may be TRBD2 (5 bases). This CDR3 comprises 13 residues. Germline lookup yields CDR1 LNHDA and CDR2 SQIVND (reference sequence). The V gene lost 3 bases and the J gene lost 3 bases, with 8 bases spanning the gap. CDR3 loop: CASSIDGEETQYF. Here the CDR3 DNA reads TGTGCCAGTAGTATTGACGGGGAAGAGACCCAGTACTTC.

The rearrangement links TRBV4-1 to TRBJ2-7; 7 bases are shared with TRBD1. Germline V gene sequence: CDR1 MGHRA, CDR2 YSYEKL. The CDR3 consists of 16 residues. With 6 bases clipped from V and 6 bases from J, the junction kept 17 bases outside the gene matches. Here the CDR3 reads CASSRTSGLRTGEQYF. CDR3 DNA: TGCGCCAGCAGTCGAACCTCAGGGCTGCGGACAGGCGAGCAGTACTTC.

In DNA form, the CDR3 reads TGTGCCAGCTCACCCAATAGGGTCGGGACTACCTCCTACGAGCAGTACTTC. The encoded protein is CASSPNRVGTTSYEQYF. This chain links TRBV18 with TRBJ2-7; 7 positions match TRBD2. The germline V gene encodes CDR1 KGHSH and CDR2 LQKENI. V lost 3 bases to trimming and J lost 0 bases; unmatched junction nucleotides: 11. CDR3 length: 17 amino acids.

This sequence joins TRBV27 and TRBJ1-1; tentative D call: TRBD1 (6 bases). The CDR3 length is 14 residues. The ends were cut back, 2 bases at V and 5 bases at J, with 12 bases in the middle. CDR1 is MNHEY and CDR2 is SMNVEV in the germline V gene (reference sequence). CDR3 nucleotide sequence: TGTGCCAGCAGTTTACGGGACACCAGGACTGAAGCTTTCTTT. Residues: CASSLRDTRTEAFF.

The gene calls are TRBV6-5 and TRBJ2-2, with a possible D match to TRBD1 (5 bases). The germline V and J ends were trimmed by 4 bases and 2 bases, with 11 bases remaining between them. Germline V gives CDR1 MNHEY, CDR2 SVGAGI. The CDR3 runs to 15 residues. This CDR3 reads CASSLGRVNTGELFF. CDR3 bases: TGTGCCAGCAGTTTGGGCAGGGTAAACACCGGGGAGCTGTTTTTT.

This chain joins TRBV7-9 and TRBJ1-1, with a possible D match to TRBD1 (5 bases). The CDR3 is 13 residues long. Trimming pared 1 base from V and 8 bases from J, leaving 11 bases between. In germline, CDR1 is SEHNR, CDR2 FQNEAQ (reference sequence). CDR3 sequence: CASSLVQEYEAFF. CDR3 DNA: TGTGCCAGCAGCTTAGTACAGGAGTACGAAGCTTTCTTT.

This sequence joins TRBV7-3 and TRBJ2-5; maybe TRBD1 (5 bases). Germline CDR1 is SGHTA and CDR2 is FQGTGA. The V end was cut by 2 bases, the J end by 5 bases, with 15 bases between. CDR3 length: 15 amino acids. The CDR3 region is CASSLGQGVLETQYF. The DNA of the CDR3 is TGTGCCAGCAGCTTAGGTCAGGGCGTCCTGGAGACCCAGTACTTC. Filled out from reference TRBV7-3 and TRBJ2-5, the complete variable domain reads GAGVSQTPSNKVTEKGKYVELRCDPISGHTALYWYRQSLGQGPEFLIYFQGTGAADDSGLPNDRFFAVRPEGSVSTLKIQRTERGDSAVYLCASSLGQGVLETQYFGPGTRLLVL.

Only a few counts were recorded for this clone. This sequence joins TRBV5-1 and TRBJ2-7; 12 bases align to TRBD1. The V gene's germline CDR1 is SGHRS and CDR2 YFSETQ. With 4 bases clipped from V and 6 bases from J, the junction kept 5 bases outside the gene matches. The CDR3 totals 14 residues. The CDR3 DNA sequence: TGCGCCAGCAGCACGGGACAGGGGGCTTTCGAGCAGTACTTC. Translating gives CASSTGQGAFEQYF. Full variable domain (remainder filled in from reference TRBV5-1 and TRBJ2-7): KAGVTQTPRYLIKTRGQQVTLSCSPISGHRSVSWYQQTPGQGLQFLFEYFSETQRNKGNFPGRFSGRQFSNSRSEMNVSTLELGDSALYLCASSTGQGAFEQYFGPGTRLTVT.

The chain is built from TRBV19 and TRBJ2-7; 10 nucleotides align to TRBD1. Germline CDR1 and CDR2: LNHDA and SQIVND (reference sequence). Trimming removed 4 bases from V and 7 bases from J; junction bases left unmatched: 7. CDR3 size: 14 residues. In DNA form, the CDR3 reads TGTGCCAGTAGTAGAGAGGACAGGGGGAGTGAGCAGTACTTC. Encoded protein: CASSREDRGSEQYF.

This chain connects TRBV7-2 to TRBJ2-7, with D uncertain. The CDR3 contains 13 residues. Per the germline V gene, CDR1 is SGHTA and CDR2 is FQGNSA. V was trimmed by 5 bases and J by 6 bases, leaving 14 bases between them. The CDR3: CASSPMRKGEQYF. The CDR3 DNA reads TGTGCCAGCAGCCCTATGCGGAAGGGCGAGCAGTACTTC.

The genes are TRBV12-5 and TRBJ1-5, with D possibly matching TRBD1 (5 bases). The V and J ends lost 1 base and 9 bases respectively, with 19 bases between them. Germline V lookup: CDR1 LGHNT, CDR2 FRNRAP. The CDR3 is 16 residues long. In DNA form, the CDR3 reads TGTGCTAGTGGTTTGGAGGGATCCGGGATCAGGGTGCCCCAGCATTTT. Protein sequence: CASGLEGSGIRVPQHF.